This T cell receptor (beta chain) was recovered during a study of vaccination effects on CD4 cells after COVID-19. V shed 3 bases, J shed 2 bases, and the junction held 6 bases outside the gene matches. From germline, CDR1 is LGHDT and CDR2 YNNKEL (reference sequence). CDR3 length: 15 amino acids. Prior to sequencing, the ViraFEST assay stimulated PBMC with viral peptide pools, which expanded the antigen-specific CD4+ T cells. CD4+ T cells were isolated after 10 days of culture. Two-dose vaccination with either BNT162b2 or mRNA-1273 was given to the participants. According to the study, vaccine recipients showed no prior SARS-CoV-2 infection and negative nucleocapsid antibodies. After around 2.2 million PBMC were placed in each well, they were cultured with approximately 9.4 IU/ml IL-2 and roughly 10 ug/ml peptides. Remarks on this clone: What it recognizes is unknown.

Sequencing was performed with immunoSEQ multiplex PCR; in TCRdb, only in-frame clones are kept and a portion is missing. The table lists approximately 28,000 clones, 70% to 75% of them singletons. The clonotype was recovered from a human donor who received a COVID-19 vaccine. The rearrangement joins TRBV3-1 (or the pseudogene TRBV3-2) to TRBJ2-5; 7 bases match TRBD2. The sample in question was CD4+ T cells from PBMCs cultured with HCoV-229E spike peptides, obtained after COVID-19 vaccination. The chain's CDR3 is CASSQVSGVQETQYF. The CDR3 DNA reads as TGTGCCAGCAGCCAGGTCAGCGGGGTTCAAGAGACCCAGTACTTC.